This T cell receptor (beta chain) was captured in a study of control samples from healthy donors and cancer patients (dated by TCRdb to 2019 to 2021). About this clone: Its antigen is still unknown. No quality values exist for individual bases; no much larger clone is one base distant.

The method was the immunoSEQ multiplex PCR assay. As stored in TCRdb, this immuneACCESS dataset retains in-frame rearrangements with V and J assigned. A fraction of the clones does not appear; measured against another copy, unresolved V genes explain less than half of the discrepancy, and the remainder lacks a known reason. The sample table lists about 79,000 clones, 80% to 95% of them with a count of one. 1.3% of the sample is in the top ten clones. At the junction V is shortened by 7 bases and J by 1 base; bases outside the gene matches: 5. The germline V gene supplies CDR1 SNHLY and CDR2 FYNNEI. Including cysteine and phenylalanine, the CDR3 has 16 amino acids. Just CDR3 DNA is preserved here, 48 bases in frame from base 1.

In this chain, TRBV2 is recombined with TRBJ2-2, with 11 central nucleotides matching TRBD2. The clonotype was recovered from a woman between 40 and 50 years old with lung cancer. The sample was PBMCs. The nucleotide sequence is given as TGTGCCAGCACCAAACTAGCGGGGGAGAACACCGGGGAGCTGTTTTTT. This sequence encodes CASTKLAGENTGELFF.